This TCR beta chain stems from a study of T-cell memory formation after mild COVID-19 (dated by TCRdb to about 2021). In terms of the full investigation: TCR sequence clusters from the two donors were found to be largely donor specific. T-cell clones expanding and contracting after mild COVID-19 in two donors were tracked by longitudinal TCRalpha and TCRbeta repertoire sequencing. The cohort was made up of two young adult volunteers, one female and one male, who were previously healthy. General findings and caveats noted by the study authors: Some responding clones were detected in pre-infection memory, which suggested that pre-existing cross-reactive memory T cells had joined the SARS-CoV-2 response. Contracting CD4+ clones were located mainly in the CM and EM memory subsets, whereas CD8+ clones were found to be enriched in EMRA. The study included only two mild cases, and larger cohorts that include severe cases with pre-infection samples were judged to be necessary. Clones that contracted from day 15 to 85 showed balanced CD4/CD8 phenotypes, whereas a second wave of clones that expanded from day 15 to 37 leaned towards CD4+. The second-wave clones that peaked on day 37 were not confirmed to be SARS-CoV-2 specific.

On this clonotype: Its antigen is currently not known. No much larger clonotype is one base removed from it; base qualities were not supplied.

V is shortened by 0 bases, J by 2 bases, and the region joining them spans 7 bases. CDR1 SGHAT and CDR2 FQNNGV were looked up in the germline V gene. Including cysteine and phenylalanine, the CDR3 has 15 amino acids. Just the 45-base CDR3 DNA is kept, in frame starting at base 1. Ficoll-Paque density gradient centrifugation was the method used to isolate PBMCs. Instrument on record: Illumina NovaSeq 6000. TCRalpha and TCRbeta cDNA libraries were built by 5'RACE with constant-segment primers, adding sample barcodes and unique molecular identifiers. RNA was extracted from every sample with Trizol reagent. The libraries were amplified in two PCR steps, and the second step added a second sample barcode and Illumina TruSeq adapters. Libraries were sequenced on an Illumina NovaSeq with 2 x 150 bp paired-end reads. In the source study's methods: Demultiplexing of reads and collapsing into UMI-guided consensus sequences were performed with migec v1.2.7. Using mixcr v2.1.11, UMI consensuses were aligned to TRA and TRB V and J templates and then assembled into clonotypes. Expanded or contracted clonotypes were those called significant by both edgeR and NoisET, with noise models trained on biological replicates. edgeR calls used a false discovery rate-adjusted p below 0.01 and a log2 fold-change threshold of 1. As an exploratory analysis of dynamics, max-normalized trajectories of the 1000 most abundant clonotypes were examined with PCA combined with hierarchical clustering. Separately sequenced CD4+ and CD8+ repertoires were used to assign a CD4 or CD8 phenotype to each responding clone. The raw public data were reprocessed by TCRdb itself: fastp quality trimming at Q25, MiXCR clonotype calling, in-frame beta chains only. Entries are consolidated by CDR3 protein sequence, retaining the most common genes and DNA. The V and J calls reflect TCRdb's pipeline rather than the authors' work. The sample table lists fewer than 700,000 distinct CDR3 sequences, roughly a fifth of them with a count of one. The ten largest clonotypes hold about 8.7% of the sample.

Sequenced sample: PBMCs or a T cell subset sorted from them (not recorded which). The chain couples TRBV11-2 to TRBJ2-2; perhaps TRBD2 is the D gene, with 5 bases matching. This TCR came from an adult woman who had mild COVID-19 (a few samples of this study predate the infection). The sample titles of this study are shuffled in the database, so cell type and time point are left out; the donor was told from shared clones. DNA sequence: TGTGCCAGCAGCTTAGATGGACTCAACACCGGGGAGCTGTTTTTT. This yields the protein CASSLDGLNTGELFF.